This TCR beta chain comes out of a study of T cell responses to AZD1222 COVID-19 vaccine. Study conclusions and caveats: As reported, nearly half of all spike-specific TCRs target variant regions that are unmutated. Donors were largely white British and mainly female; clonal diversity was possibly underestimated. Recipients of AZD1222 seropositive at baseline numbered only 6 or 7. Among vaccine-associated CD4 TCRs, coverage spanned spike, with dominance at 160-218 and 743-854.

The CDR3 is made up of 13 amino acids. The V and J ends lost 7 bases and 5 bases, in that order; junction bases with no gene match: 2. Germline CDR1 KGHDR, CDR2 SFDVKD. On this clone itself: Its antigen remains unidentified.

Clones were read by immunoSEQ multiplex PCR, and TCRdb kept only the in-frame ones, dropping some. Among about 99,000 clones listed, about 89% were seen once. The chain employs TRBV24-1 and TRBJ2-2; TRBD2 matches at 8 bases. The receptor was derived from an adult who received the AZD1222 COVID-19 vaccine. Specimen: peripheral blood, collected 28 days after the second AZD1222 dose. The CDR3, as DNA: TGTGCCACCAGCGGGAGGGGAACCGGGGAGCTGTTTTTT. Translated, it gives CATSGRGTGELFF.